The T cell receptor (beta chain) under discussion was sequenced for a study of blood T cell repertoires in COVID-19. Study information: From the United States, Italy and Spain came samples of acute and convalescent COVID-19. PBMCs, B-cell-depleted T cells, or T cells were the source of the cDNA or gDNA that made up the material.

This clone appeared a few times. The germline V and J ends were trimmed by 1 base and 3 bases, with 10 bases remaining between them. Germline V CDR1 and CDR2: MNHEY, SMNVEV (reference sequence). This CDR3 spans 14 amino acids. Original processing notes: Amplification of reference gene primers provided the estimated nucleated cell counts. This table comes from immunoSEQ multiplex PCR, and its TCRdb copy is limited to in-frame clones, with some not included. V, J and clone size derive from that table, while D and trimming were established from the DNA sequence. The sample records approximately 89,000 clones, about 81% being singletons.

The TCR was taken from a man aged 65-85 years with acute or convalescent COVID-19. Sequencing was done on a sample of peripheral blood. The gene calls are TRBV27 and TRBJ2-7; D is perhaps TRBD1 (6 bases). Here the CDR3 reads CASSLFVQGYEQYF. The CDR3, as DNA: TGTGCCAGCAGTTTATTCGTACAGGGCTACGAGCAGTACTTC.